This T cell receptor (beta chain) was observed in a study of shared clonotypes between healthy human individuals. About the study: Donors had three CD4 naive, three CD4 memory, two CD8 naive and one CD8 memory plate apiece.

The assay was immunoSEQ multiplex PCR, and TCRdb's table has in-frame clones only and misses some. Seen here are 2 million to 2.5 million clones, around 95% observed once, and the top ten hold around 0.13%. The ends were cut back, 0 bases at V and 2 bases at J, with 8 bases in the middle. The CDR3 contains 15 residues. Germline assignment: CDR1 MNHEY and CDR2 SVGAGI. General study points: Naive subsets tended to show greater estimated richness than memory subsets. Sequencing depth was predicted to influence how clonotypes are shared among donors. In having few donors, the study represented limited genetic and exposure-history diversity.

Comments on this clone: No antigen is known for it. This CDR3 is also generated by other DNA sequences in the sample.

The chain has TRBV6-5 and TRBJ1-5, with D uncertain. This receptor was taken from a man aged 18 to 30 in good health. Sequencing input: naive CD4+ T cells sorted from blood. Subset meaning: CD45RA+ positively selected. This CDR3 is CASSYSWDGNQPQHF. CDR3 nucleotide sequence: TGTGCCAGCAGTTACTCCTGGGATGGCAATCAGCCCCAGCATTTT.